This T cell receptor beta chain was recorded in a study of T cell responses to AZD1222 COVID-19 vaccine. The CDR3 has 18 residues. Germline assignment: CDR1 LGHDT and CDR2 YNNKEL (reference sequence). The J segment lost 2 bases and the V segment lost 1 base, leaving 9 bases of the junction unmatched. The assay was immunoSEQ multiplex PCR, and TCRdb's table has in-frame clones only and misses some. There are more than 75,000 clones in the sample; roughly 90% occur only once, and 6.9% lies in the top ten. This chain uses TRBV3-1 (or the pseudogene TRBV3-2) with TRBJ2-7; 12 bases fit TRBD2. The material sequenced was peripheral blood, taken 28 days after the second AZD1222 dose. The clonotype comes from an adult who received the AZD1222 COVID-19 vaccine. The CDR3: CASSQGTSGNLQAYEQYF. Written as DNA, the CDR3 is TGTGCCAGCAGCCAAGGGACTAGCGGGAATCTTCAAGCCTACGAGCAGTACTTC.